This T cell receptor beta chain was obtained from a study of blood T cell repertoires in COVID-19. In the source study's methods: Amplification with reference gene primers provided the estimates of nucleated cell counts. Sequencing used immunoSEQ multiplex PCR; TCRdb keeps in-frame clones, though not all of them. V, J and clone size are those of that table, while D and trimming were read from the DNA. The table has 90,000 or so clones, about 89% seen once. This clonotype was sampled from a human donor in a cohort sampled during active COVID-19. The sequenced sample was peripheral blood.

The CDR3 loop is CARSCRDYPRPQYF. Written as DNA, the CDR3 is TGTGCCAGAAGCTGCCGGGACTACCCTCGTCCCCAGTACTTC. The J gene is TRBJ2-7, the V gene TRBV5-3; 7 bases are a match to TRBD2. TRBV5-3 is noted as an ORF with a role that remains uncertain. This CDR3 is 14 amino acids long. Trimming removed 3 bases from V and 10 bases from J; junction bases left unmatched: 13.